What follows are 21 T cell receptor beta chains derived from one specimen sequenced in a study of CD8+CD57+ T cells in acquired aplastic anemia. Genomic DNA was employed as the template in profiling TCR beta VDJ and CDR3. In TCRdb, the reads were re-called with MiXCR into one record per CDR3 protein. Among a few hundred thousand distinct CDR3 sequences, 61% were seen once, and the ten largest hold around 28%. The material sequenced was sorted CD4+, CD8+, or CD8+CD57+ T cells (not recorded which) from PBMCs. These TCRs come from a human donor in good health.

J is TRBJ1-4 and V is TRBV20-1; TRBD1 might be the D (5 bases). Trimming removed 1 base at V and 8 bases at J, with 11 bases between. The CDR3 spans 13 residues. Per germline, CDR1 DFQATT and CDR2 SNEGSKA (reference sequence). Written as DNA, the CDR3 is TGCAGTGCTAGAGGAGGGGCTGGAGAAAAACTGTTTTTT. This translates into CSARGGAGEKLFF.

The chain recombines TRBV7-9 with TRBJ1-6, with TRBD1 as a possible D gene (5 bases). Germline loops: CDR1 SEHNR, CDR2 FQNEAQ (reference sequence). This CDR3 spans 14 amino acids. Trimming took off 2 bases at V and 10 bases at J, with 12 bases between the two ends. CDR3 nucleotide sequence: TGTGCCAGCAGCTTATACGGGGGAAACTCACCCCTCCACTTT. It yields the protein CASSLYGGNSPLHF.

The gene calls are TRBV25-1 and TRBJ2-1; 7 bases fit TRBD1. V was pared by 4 bases and J by 3 bases, with 9 bases of the junction left unmatched. Germline V lookup: CDR1 MGHDK, CDR2 SYGVNS. The CDR3 is made up of 16 amino acids. This CDR3 reads CASSVSGTVIYNEQFF. The CDR3 DNA sequence: TGTGCCAGCAGTGTTTCCGGGACAGTAATCTACAATGAGCAGTTCTTC.

In the case of this clonotype: Germline is not matched at one junction end, which may reflect a read error. This sequence joins TRBV2 and TRBJ2-1; 8 bases fit TRBD2. The CDR3 runs to 15 residues. CDR1 and CDR2 from the germline V gene are SNHLY and FYNNEI. This CDR3 reads CASSERGGPYNEQFF. CDR3 coding DNA: TGTGCTAGCAGTGAACGGGGGGGGCCCTACAATGAGCAGTTCTTC.

The CDR3 DNA follows: TGTGCCAGCAGCCGACCGGGACATGTCACCTACGAGCAGTACTTC. As protein: CASSRPGHVTYEQYF. This chain uses TRBV6-5 with TRBJ2-7; a weak D match, TRBD1 (6 bases). The CDR3 length is 15 residues. CDR1 MNHEY and CDR2 SVGAGI come from the germline V gene. V lost 6 bases to trimming and J lost 2 bases, with 17 bases between them.

This clonotype was detected many times. This chain connects TRBV20-1 to TRBJ2-1; 7 bases are a match to TRBD2. The V gene end was trimmed by 2 bases and the J gene end by 0 bases; junction bases not matched to a gene: 7. This CDR3 is 16 amino acids long. Germline V gives CDR1 DFQATT, CDR2 SNEGSKA (reference sequence). CDR3 nucleotide sequence: TGCAGTGCTAGAAGAACCCAGCGGGACTCCTACAATGAGCAGTTCTTC. This codes for CSARRTQRDSYNEQFF.

This chain links TRBV5-6 with TRBJ1-5; a weak D match, TRBD1 (5 bases). This CDR3 region has 14 residues. Germline-derived CDR1 and CDR2 are SGHDT and YYEEEE. Deletions cut 4 bases from V and 4 bases from J, with 12 bases between. DNA for the CDR3: TGTGCCAGCAGCATAAGACAGTTAAATCAGCCCCAGCATTTT. Translating it yields CASSIRQLNQPQHF.

The chain combines TRBV27 with TRBJ1-2, with 8 bases identical to TRBD1. The CDR3 contains 16 residues. With 0 bases clipped from V and 2 bases from J, the junction kept 5 bases outside the gene matches. Germline V gene data show CDR1 as MNHEY and CDR2 as SMNVEV (reference sequence). CDR3 loop: CASSLSSQGANYGYTF. The CDR3 nucleotides are TGTGCCAGCAGTTTATCGAGCCAGGGGGCGAACTATGGCTACACCTTC.

The sample holds one count of this clonotype. This chain links TRBV12-3 or TRBV12-4 with TRBJ2-7; 10 positions agree with TRBD1. The CDR3 length is 14 residues. V trimming: 6 bases; J trimming: 5 bases; junction bases outside the gene matches: 7. The CDR3 region is CASRYPGTGDEQYF. The CDR3 DNA reads TGTGCCAGCAGGTATCCCGGGACAGGGGACGAGCAGTACTTC.

This clonotype was seen only a few times. The J gene is TRBJ2-1, the V gene TRBV24-1; 9 bases agree with TRBD1. Germline V lookup: CDR1 KGHDR, CDR2 SFDVKD. This CDR3 is 16 amino acids long. J was trimmed by 3 bases and V by 7 bases; bases with no gene match: 9. The CDR3 sequence is CATSGPGQGLYNEQFF. The CDR3 DNA is TGTGCCACCAGCGGGCCGGGACAGGGTCTCTACAATGAGCAGTTCTTC.

This sequence joins TRBV20-1 and TRBJ1-1; D is uncertain. Germline loops: CDR1 DFQATT, CDR2 SNEGSKA (reference sequence). The CDR3 is 12 residues long. V was shortened by 1 base and J by 9 bases, with 12 bases between the two germline ends. CDR3 region: CSARAFRTQAFF. CDR3 nucleotide sequence: TGCAGTGCTAGAGCTTTTCGGACGCAAGCTTTCTTT.

This sequence joins TRBV29-1 and TRBJ2-7; TRBD1 agrees at 8 bases. Germline V CDR1 and CDR2: SQVTM, ANQGSEA. The CDR3 is 13 amino acids. V trimming: 8 bases; J trimming: 1 base; junction bases outside the gene matches: 7. The CDR3 sequence is CSSDRDRSYEQYF. The CDR3 DNA is TGCAGCTCTGACCGGGACAGGTCCTACGAGCAGTACTTC.

The chain has TRBV19 and TRBJ2-2; the D is unclear. V was cut by 6 bases and J by 11 bases, with 19 bases left in between. CDR1 and CDR2 from the germline V gene are LNHDA and SQIVND (reference sequence). This CDR3 comprises 14 residues. As DNA, the CDR3 is TGTGCCAGTAGACCGACTGGGTTTTGGAGTGAGCTGTTTTTT. It yields the protein CASRPTGFWSELFF.

The chain links TRBV5-5 to TRBJ2-1, with 7 bases fitting TRBD2. This CDR3 comprises 16 residues. J lost 7 bases, V lost 3 bases, and 13 bases had no gene match. Germline V gene sequence: CDR1 SGHKS, CDR2 YYEKEE (reference sequence). This CDR3 reads CASSYRLAQFGNEQFF. CDR3 nucleotides: TGTGCCAGCAGCTACAGACTAGCCCAATTCGGAAATGAGCAGTTCTTC.

The chain uses TRBV7-9 and TRBJ2-1; possibly TRBD1 for D (5 bases). Trimming pared 2 bases from V and 10 bases from J, leaving 18 bases between. CDR1 is SEHNR and CDR2 is FQNEAQ in the germline V gene (reference sequence). The CDR3 is 15 amino acids. The CDR3 nucleotides are TGTGCCAGCAGCTTAAGGGGTCCCACCAGCAGGGAGCAGTTCTTC. It encodes CASSLRGPTSREQFF.

This clonotype was recorded at least ten times. This chain uses TRBV6-5 with TRBJ2-3, with TRBD1 as a possible D gene (5 bases). CDR1 is MNHEY and CDR2 is SVGAGI in the germline V gene. V shed 2 bases and J shed 6 bases, with 9 bases lying between them. This CDR3 is 13 amino acids long. The CDR3 loop reads CASSYGWGDTQYF. The CDR3 region has the DNA TGTGCCAGCAGTTACGGGTGGGGCGATACGCAGTATTTT.

The chain employs TRBV20-1 and TRBJ2-5, with 7 bases matching TRBD2. Germline-derived CDR1 and CDR2 are DFQATT and SNEGSKA (reference sequence). The CDR3 has 15 residues. The V and J ends lost 0 bases and 5 bases, in that order; junction bases with no gene match: 9. For the CDR3, the DNA is TGCAGTGCTAGAGATCGGCCTATCGGGGGGGAGACCCAGTACTTC. Residues: CSARDRPIGGETQYF.

This chain joins TRBV2 and TRBJ2-7; 8 positions match TRBD2. The germline V gene has CDR1 SNHLY and CDR2 FYNNEI. This CDR3 has 14 amino acids. V dropped 7 bases and J dropped 4; count of bases not matched to a gene: 9. The DNA of the CDR3 is TGTGCCAGCATTCAAAAGGGACTAGGTTACGAGCAGTACTTC. Amino acid sequence: CASIQKGLGYEQYF.

The table lists this clonotype with many counts. CDR3: CASSLAGTNQPQHF. The CDR3 region has the DNA TGTGCCAGCAGTTTAGCAGGGACCAATCAGCCCCAGCATTTT. The chain uses TRBV12-3 or TRBV12-4 and TRBJ1-5; D may be TRBD1 (5 bases). With 0 bases removed from V and 3 bases from J, the gap between germline ends came to 6 bases. The CDR3 is 14 residues long.

This clonotype was recorded at least ten times. The chain is built from TRBV13 and TRBJ2-6; D is perhaps TRBD1 (6 bases). Between the trimmed V and J ends, which lost 2 bases and 3 bases, there was a span of 11 bases. CDR1 is PRHDT, CDR2 FYEKMQ, per germline (reference sequence). This CDR3 is built from 16 residues. CDR3 sequence (DNA): TGTGCCAGCAGCTTAAGGCAGGGGAGTGGGGCCAACGTCCTGACTTTC. Residues: CASSLRQGSGANVLTF.

This clonotype was observed at least ten times. This chain joins TRBV5-1 and TRBJ2-7; D is ambiguous. Germline V gene lookup returns CDR1 SGHRS and CDR2 YFSETQ. The CDR3 has 11 amino acids. The ends were cut back, 0 bases at V and 7 bases at J, with 5 bases in the middle. CDR3 sequence reads: CASSLEGEQYF. The CDR3 DNA is TGCGCCAGCAGCTTGGAAGGGGAGCAGTACTTC. The full variable domain, completed using reference TRBV5-1 and TRBJ2-7, is KAGVTQTPRYLIKTRGQQVTLSCSPISGHRSVSWYQQTPGQGLQFLFEYFSETQRNKGNFPGRFSGRQFSNSRSEMNVSTLELGDSALYLCASSLEGEQYFGPGTRLTVT.